The 23 T cell receptor beta chains given below trace back to one sample, sequenced in a study of regulatory T cells in long-lasting Graves disease. The authors built TCR beta libraries using iRepertoire HTBI primers and Arm-PCR of CDR3 regions. TCRdb redid the calling of the multiplex PCR reads with MiXCR, one entry per CDR3 protein. The sample holds approximately 230,000 distinct CDR3 sequences, approximately 20% seen once. Time point given: newly diagnosed GD, antithyroid drugs for less than 3 months. The TCR library was made from RNA extracted from PBMCs. This material consisted of peripheral blood mononuclear cells (PBMCs), taken at new diagnosis, from a patient treated with antithyroid drugs. These receptors were collected from a female donor with Graves disease.

This clonotype was found many times. The chain carries TRBV19 and TRBJ1-5; 12 bases line up with TRBD1. Germline V gives CDR1 LNHDA, CDR2 SQIVND (reference sequence). The CDR3 extends over 15 amino acids. V was pared by 7 bases and J by 15 bases, with 16 bases of the junction left unmatched. The CDR3 region has the DNA TGTGCCAGTAAACCGACCGGGACAGGGGGCCCTTCGTCGCATTTT. It yields the protein CASKPTGTGGPSSHF. The variable domain in full, completed from reference TRBV19 and TRBJ1-5, reads DGGITQSPKYLFRKEGQNVTLSCEQNLNHDAMYWYRQDPGQGLRLIYYSQIVNDFQKGDIAEGYSVSREKKESFPLTVTSAQKNPTAFYLCASKPTGTGGPSSHFGDGTRLSIL.

The table lists this clonotype with many counts. The chain uses TRBV19 and TRBJ1-5, with D uncertain. The germline V gene has CDR1 LNHDA and CDR2 SQIVND (reference sequence). Trimming took 3 bases from V and 0 from J, leaving 12 bases between them. The CDR3 length is 16 residues. CDR3 protein: CASSIPERGSNQPQHF. The CDR3 region has the DNA TGTGCCAGTAGTATCCCCGAACGAGGTAGCAATCAGCCCCAGCATTTT.

CDR3 bases: TGTGCCAGCAGCGTAGAGGGGACTAGCGGGAGTAGGGTGACCCAGTACTTC. It yields the protein CASSVEGTSGSRVTQYF. The chain couples TRBV9 to TRBJ2-5; 14 bases are a match to TRBD2. The ends lost 0 bases at V and 7 bases at J; junction bases unmatched: 8. The CDR3 has 17 amino acids. Germline assignment: CDR1 SGDLS and CDR2 YYNGEE.

This clonotype was counted ten times or more. V and J are TRBV18 and TRBJ1-5; 9 nucleotides line up with TRBD1. V shed 8 bases, J shed 2 bases, and the junction held 7 bases outside the gene matches. Germline V gene lookup returns CDR1 KGHSH and CDR2 LQKENI. The CDR3 extends over 15 amino acids. The CDR3 nucleotides are TGTGCCAGCAGCCGACAGGGGGTAGGCAATCAGCCCCAGCATTTT. Translation: CASSRQGVGNQPQHF.

This clonotype occurred many times. A read error may produce the germline difference seen at one junction end. The V and J genes are TRBV28 and TRBJ1-1; D perhaps matches TRBD1 (6 bases). Germline V CDR1 and CDR2: MDHEN, SYDVKM. The CDR3 loop spans 12 amino acids. Here the CDR3 DNA reads TGTGCCGGCAGTTTCCGGGACACTAAAGCTTTCTTT. Its protein is CAGSFRDTKAFF.

This clonotype was seen a few times. A read error may explain this, as a much larger clone is one base away. No conserved phenylalanine or tryptophan ends this CDR3, so it is likely a read error. This sequence joins TRBV30 and TRBJ1-1, with a tentative D call TRBD1 (6 bases). V gave up 7 bases and J gave up 5 bases, with 14 bases separating them. There are 12 residues in the CDR3. From germline, CDR1 is GTSNPN and CDR2 SVGIG (reference sequence). Written as DNA, the CDR3 is TGTGCCTCATCACGTACAGGGACTGAAGCTTTCCTT. Translated: CASSRTGTEAFL.

This clonotype was counted at least ten times. The DNA of the CDR3 is TGCAGTGCTCCCCCCTCGCTCTATGAGCAGTTCTTC. Translating it yields CSAPPSLYEQFF. The chain employs TRBV20-1 and TRBJ2-1; D gene uncertain. The V end was cut by 5 bases, the J end by 8 bases, with 13 bases between. The CDR3 is 12 residues long. Per the germline V gene, CDR1 is DFQATT and CDR2 is SNEGSKA (reference sequence).

The V gene is TRBV6-2 or TRBV6-3, the J gene TRBJ1-2; 12 nucleotides align to TRBD1. There are 15 residues in the CDR3. In germline, CDR1 is MNHEY, CDR2 SVGEGT. After removal of 2 bases from V and 7 bases from J, the junction contained 5 bases not matched to a gene. The CDR3 loop is CASSYEGQGAGGYTF. The CDR3 nucleotides read TGTGCCAGCAGTTACGAGGGACAGGGGGCGGGTGGCTACACCTTC.

This chain joins TRBV6-2 or TRBV6-3 and TRBJ2-7; maybe TRBD1 (6 bases). Germline loops: CDR1 MNHEY, CDR2 SVGEGT. V lost 2 bases to trimming and J lost 1 base, with 15 bases between them. The CDR3 runs 16 residues. The CDR3 loop reads CASSYGPGAPSYEQYF. The CDR3 DNA is TGTGCCAGCAGTTACGGCCCAGGGGCCCCATCCTACGAGCAGTACTTC.

The sample holds many counts of this clonotype. This chain joins TRBV14 and TRBJ2-1; 7 nucleotides match TRBD2. The germline V gene has CDR1 SGHDN and CDR2 FVKESK. CDR3 length: 14 amino acids. Losses at the gene ends were 0 bases for V and 6 bases for J; bases not matched to a gene: 2. CDR3 DNA: TGTGCCAGCAGCCAAGAACTAGCGCTCAATGAGCAGTTCTTC. Translating gives CASSQELALNEQFF.

This clonotype occurred many times. The chain is built from TRBV6-1 and TRBJ1-3; possible D gene TRBD1, 5 bases. V lost 7 bases, J lost 0 bases, and 13 bases lay in between. The CDR3 runs to 15 residues. CDR1 and CDR2 (germline): MNHNS, SASEGT. CDR3 nucleotide sequence: TGTGCCAGCAAGGTCGAGGACACCTCTGGAAACACCATATATTTT. Its translation is CASKVEDTSGNTIYF.

The CDR3 loop is CASSQRTGGDTQYF. DNA of the CDR3: TGTGCCAGCAGCCAACGGACAGGGGGCGATACGCAGTATTTT. This chain connects TRBV3-1 to TRBJ2-3, with 11 bases that match TRBD1. V trimming: 2 bases; J trimming: 6 bases; junction bases outside the gene matches: 1. This CDR3 is built from 14 residues. CDR1 LGHDT and CDR2 YNNKEL come from the germline V gene (reference sequence).

This clonotype has ten or more counts. The chain uses TRBV4-3 and TRBJ2-5; D is possibly TRBD2 (7 bases). The V gene's germline CDR1 is LGHNA and CDR2 YSLEER. V lost 0 bases to trimming and J lost 9 bases, with 11 bases between them. The CDR3 spans 13 residues. CDR3 protein: CASSQDLGGAQYF. CDR3 nucleotide sequence: TGCGCCAGCAGCCAAGATCTAGGGGGGGCCCAGTACTTC.

This clonotype was picked up many times. This chain uses TRBV28 with TRBJ2-7, with TRBD1 matching over 7 bases. Germline V gives CDR1 MDHEN, CDR2 SYDVKM. CDR3 length equals 14 residues. V was clipped by 6 bases and J by 3 bases; unmatched bases: 8. CDR3: CASRDPGTDYEQYF. The CDR3 DNA reads as TGTGCCAGCAGGGACCCCGGGACAGACTACGAGCAGTACTTC.

This clonotype has ten or more counts. The chain joins TRBV29-1 to TRBJ2-3; D gene unclear. The CDR3 runs to 13 residues. The germline V and J ends were trimmed by 5 bases and 1 base, with 10 bases remaining between them. Germline CDR1 and CDR2: SQVTM and ANQGSEA. The CDR3 DNA reads TGCAGCGTTCGAGGACGGGGCACAGATACGCAGTATTTT. Translating it yields CSVRGRGTDTQYF.

Here the CDR3 reads CSAGGGSGSSTDTQYF. CDR3 sequence (DNA): TGCAGTGCTGGGGGGGGGAGCGGGTCTAGCACAGATACGCAGTATTTT. The chain links TRBV20-1 to TRBJ2-3; 7 bases are a match to TRBD2. The CDR3 has 16 residues. Germline CDR1 is DFQATT and CDR2 is SNEGSKA (reference sequence). V lost 5 bases, J lost 0 bases, and 11 bases stayed unmatched.

There are many counts of this clonotype. The chain has TRBV11-2 and TRBJ2-1, with D unclear. With 1 base removed from V and 8 bases from J, the gap between germline ends came to 6 bases. The length of the CDR3 is 12 residues. Germline V gives CDR1 SGHAT, CDR2 FQNNGV. The CDR3 sequence: CASSLVSHEQFF. DNA of the CDR3: TGTGCCAGCAGCTTAGTTAGCCATGAGCAGTTCTTC.

Concerning this clonotype: This may stem from a read error, because a much larger clone lies one nucleotide away. V usage is TRBV7-2 and J usage is TRBJ2-4; D may be TRBD1 (6 bases). Germline values: CDR1 SGHTA, CDR2 FQGNSA. Trimming removed 2 bases at V and 6 bases at J, with 8 bases between. The CDR3 runs to 13 residues. The CDR3 DNA is TGTGCCAGCAGCTTAACAGGGCGAAACATTCAGTACTTC. The encoded protein is CASSLTGRNIQYF. The full variable domain, its missing parts supplied by reference TRBV7-2 and TRBJ2-4, is GAGVSQSPSNKVTEKGKDVELRCDPISGHTALYWYRQSLGQGLEFLIYFQGNSAPDKSGLPSDRFSAERTGGSVSTLTIQRTQQEDSAVYLCASSLTGRNIQYFGAGTRLSVL.

This clonotype was counted ten times or more. The chain employs TRBV12-3 or TRBV12-4 and TRBJ1-2; D remains unclear. The CDR3 loop spans 13 amino acids. V lost 5 bases to trimming and J lost 8 bases, with 15 bases between them. CDR3 DNA: TGTGCCAGCAGTCCAAATGGGGAGGACGGCTACACCTTC. This gives the protein CASSPNGEDGYTF.

This clonotype has a count of ten or more. The genes are TRBV11-2 and TRBJ1-1; D not resolved. The V gene's germline CDR1 is SGHAT and CDR2 FQNNGV. V was shortened by 2 bases and J by 0 bases, with 4 bases between the two germline ends. The CDR3 extends over 13 amino acids. CDR3 residues: CASSLFVNTEAFF. CDR3 bases: TGTGCCAGCAGCTTATTTGTGAACACTGAAGCTTTCTTT.

This clonotype came up many times. The gene calls are TRBV7-2 and TRBJ2-3, with 9 bases identical to TRBD2. J lost 1 base, V lost 5 bases, and 10 bases had no gene match. The CDR3 contains 17 residues. Germline CDR1 SGHTA, CDR2 FQGNSA. CDR3 residues: CASSPHFGGRGTDTQYF. The CDR3 DNA sequence: TGTGCCAGCAGCCCTCATTTTGGCGGGAGGGGCACAGATACGCAGTATTTT.

This clonotype was counted many times. The chain employs TRBV6-1 and TRBJ2-1; the D gene is possibly TRBD1 (5 bases). Trimming took off 3 bases at V and 9 bases at J, with 15 bases between the two ends. Germline-derived CDR1 and CDR2 are MNHNS and SASEGT. This CDR3 is built from 14 residues. The DNA for the CDR3 is TGTGCCAGCAGTGATGGGGCAGGGTCGAGTGAGCAGTTCTTC. Protein product: CASSDGAGSSEQFF.

This clonotype was seen many times. The J gene is TRBJ1-1, the V gene TRBV10-3; 8 bases map to TRBD1. Germline V CDR1 and CDR2: ENHRY, SYGVKD. This CDR3 comprises 14 residues. V shed 2 bases and J 8 bases; nucleotides not matched to a gene: 7. The CDR3 sequence: CAISEPGTGPEAFF. CDR3 in DNA: TGTGCCATCAGTGAGCCGGGGACAGGCCCCGAAGCTTTCTTT.